The 8 T cell receptor beta chains given below trace back to one sample, sequenced in a study of PD-1 blockade in classical Hodgkin lymphoma. In every patient, relapse followed autologous stem cell transplantation, while exposure to brentuximab vedotin differed. This table comes from immunoSEQ multiplex PCR, and its TCRdb copy is limited to in-frame clones, with some not included. The table includes 100,000 or so clones, 75% to 90% detected once. The sample here was peripheral blood mononuclear cells (PBMCs), taken before the second cycle of nivolumab. These receptors were collected from a human donor with classical Hodgkin lymphoma.

This clone was seen once. V and J are TRBV6-5 and TRBJ2-5; 11 positions match TRBD2. The CDR3 has 15 amino acids. CDR1 is MNHEY, CDR2 SVGAGI, per germline. Trimming removed 1 base from V and 6 bases from J; junction bases left unmatched: 4. CDR3 sequence (DNA): TGTGCCAGCAGTTACTATAGCGGGGGGGTGAAGACCCAGTACTTC. Amino acid sequence: CASSYYSGGVKTQYF.

On this clone itself: An end of the junction does not agree with germline; a read error may underlie this. Other DNA sequences in this specimen translate into the identical CDR3. V gene TRBV27 combines with J gene TRBJ2-7, with a possible D match to TRBD2 (6 bases). In germline, CDR1 is MNHEY, CDR2 SMNVEV (reference sequence). CDR3 length: 13 amino acids. CDR3 sequence (DNA): TGTGCTAGCAGATTTGGGACTTCCTACGAGCAGTACTTC. Protein sequence: CASRFGTSYEQYF.

This clone has just a few counts. This chain joins TRBV7-2 and TRBJ1-1; TRBD1 is a possible D gene (5 bases). The germline gives CDR1 SGHTA, CDR2 FQGNSA. This CDR3 contains 14 residues. V lost 0 bases and J 4 bases, leaving 9 bases between the germline ends. The CDR3 DNA is TGTGCCAGCAGCTTAGCAGGGGTAGGCACTGAAGCTTTCTTT. It encodes CASSLAGVGTEAFF.

The chain has TRBV9 and TRBJ2-5; D is tentatively TRBD1 or TRBD2 (5 bases each). V gave up 1 base and J gave up 5 bases, with 15 bases separating them. The germline V gene has CDR1 SGDLS and CDR2 YYNGEE. CDR3 length: 15 residues. In nucleotides, the CDR3 is TGTGCCAGCAGCGTAACTCCGGGGCCGGGCGAGACCCAGTACTTC. Its protein is CASSVTPGPGETQYF.

V usage is TRBV2 and J usage is TRBJ1-2; 8 bases align to TRBD1. The length of the CDR3 is 14 residues. Looked up from germline, CDR1 is SNHLY and CDR2 is FYNNEI. The junction had 5 bases not matched to a gene; V was cut back by 0 bases and J by 8 bases. CDR3 sequence (DNA): TGTGCCAGCAGTGAAGCTCGGCAGGGGGCCGGCTACACCTTC. This translates into CASSEARQGAGYTF. Supplemented by reference TRBV2 and TRBJ1-2, the full variable domain reads EPEVTQTPSHQVTQMGQEVILRCVPISNHLYFYWYRQILGQKVEFLVSFYNNEISEKSEIFDDQFSVERPDGSNFTLKIRSTKLEDSAMYFCASSEARQGAGYTFGSGTRLTVV.

The CDR3 coding sequence is TGTGCCATCAACGAGGGGATTAATGAAAAACTGTTTTTT. It encodes CAINEGINEKLFF. The chain links TRBV10-3 to TRBJ1-4; D may be TRBD1 (5 bases). Germline V gene lookup returns CDR1 ENHRY and CDR2 SYGVKD. The CDR3 is made up of 13 amino acids. The ends were cut back, 7 bases at V and 4 bases at J, with 10 bases in the middle.

The chain links TRBV27 to TRBJ2-1; D is ambiguous. Germline lookup yields CDR1 MNHEY and CDR2 SMNVEV (reference sequence). The V end lost 3 bases, the J end lost 0 bases, and 9 bases lay between the germline ends. The CDR3 is 15 amino acids. In DNA, the CDR3 is TGTGCCAGCAGTTTGGGAACACCCTCCTACAATGAGCAGTTCTTC. Its translation is CASSLGTPSYNEQFF.

This clone appeared a single time. CDR3 bases: TGTGCCAGCAGCCAACTTACAGGGGGCCAAATAGCCGGGGAGCTGTTTTTT. Its protein is CASSQLTGGQIAGELFF. The chain has TRBV4-2 and TRBJ2-2, with 9 positions matching TRBD1. With 2 bases clipped from V and 6 bases from J, the junction kept 10 bases outside the gene matches. The germline CDR1 and CDR2 sequences are LGHNA and YNFKEQ. This CDR3 has 17 residues.